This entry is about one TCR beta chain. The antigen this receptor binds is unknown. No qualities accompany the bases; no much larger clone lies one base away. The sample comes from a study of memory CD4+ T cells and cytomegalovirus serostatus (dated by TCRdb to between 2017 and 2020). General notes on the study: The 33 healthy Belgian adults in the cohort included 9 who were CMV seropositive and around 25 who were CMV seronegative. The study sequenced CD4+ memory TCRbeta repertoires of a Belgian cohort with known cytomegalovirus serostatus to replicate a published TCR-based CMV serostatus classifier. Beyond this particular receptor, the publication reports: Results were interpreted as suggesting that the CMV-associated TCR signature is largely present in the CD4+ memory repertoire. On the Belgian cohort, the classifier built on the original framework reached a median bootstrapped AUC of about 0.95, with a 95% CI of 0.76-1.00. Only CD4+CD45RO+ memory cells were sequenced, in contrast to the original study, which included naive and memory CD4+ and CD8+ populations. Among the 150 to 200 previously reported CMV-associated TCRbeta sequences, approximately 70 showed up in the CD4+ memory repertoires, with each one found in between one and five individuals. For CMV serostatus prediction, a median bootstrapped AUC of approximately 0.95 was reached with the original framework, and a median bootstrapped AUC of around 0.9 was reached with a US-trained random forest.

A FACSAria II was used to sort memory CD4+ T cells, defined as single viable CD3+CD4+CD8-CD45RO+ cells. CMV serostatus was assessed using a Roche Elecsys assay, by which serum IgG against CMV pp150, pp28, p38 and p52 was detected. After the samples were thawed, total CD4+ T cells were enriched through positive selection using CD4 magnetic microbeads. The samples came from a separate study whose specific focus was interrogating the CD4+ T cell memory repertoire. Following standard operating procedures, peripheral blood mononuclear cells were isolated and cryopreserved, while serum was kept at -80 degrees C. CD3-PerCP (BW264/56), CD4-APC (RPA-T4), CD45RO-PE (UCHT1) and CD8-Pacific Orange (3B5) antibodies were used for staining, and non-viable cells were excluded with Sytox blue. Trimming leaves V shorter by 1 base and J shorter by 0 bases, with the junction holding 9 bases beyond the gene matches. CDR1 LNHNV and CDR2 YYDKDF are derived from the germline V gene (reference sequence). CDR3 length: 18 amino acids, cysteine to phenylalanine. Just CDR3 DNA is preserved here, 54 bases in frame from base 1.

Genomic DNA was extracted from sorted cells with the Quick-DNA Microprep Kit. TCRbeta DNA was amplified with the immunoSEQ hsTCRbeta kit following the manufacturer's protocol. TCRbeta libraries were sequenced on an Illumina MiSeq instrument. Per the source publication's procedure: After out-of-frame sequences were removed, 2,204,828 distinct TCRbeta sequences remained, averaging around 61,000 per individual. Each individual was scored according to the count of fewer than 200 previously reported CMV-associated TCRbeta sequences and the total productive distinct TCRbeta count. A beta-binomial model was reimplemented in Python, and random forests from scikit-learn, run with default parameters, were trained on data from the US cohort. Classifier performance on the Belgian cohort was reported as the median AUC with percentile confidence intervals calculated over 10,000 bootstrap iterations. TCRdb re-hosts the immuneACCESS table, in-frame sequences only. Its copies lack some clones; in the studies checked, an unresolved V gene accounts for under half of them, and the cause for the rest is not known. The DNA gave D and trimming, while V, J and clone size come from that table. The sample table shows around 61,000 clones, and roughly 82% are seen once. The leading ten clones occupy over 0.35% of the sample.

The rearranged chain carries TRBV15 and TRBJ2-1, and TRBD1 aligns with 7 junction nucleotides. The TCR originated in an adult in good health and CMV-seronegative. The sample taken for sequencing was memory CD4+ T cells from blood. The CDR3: CATSRAGQALFSYNEQFF. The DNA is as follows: TGTGCCACCAGCAGAGCCGGACAGGCTTTATTCTCCTACAATGAGCAGTTCTTC.